This T cell receptor (beta chain) was observed in a study of T cell responses to AZD1222 COVID-19 vaccine. Germline values: CDR1 SGDLS, CDR2 YYNGEE. The CDR3 covers 14 residues. Trimming cost V 8 bases and J 1 base, with 14 bases left between them. The protocol was immunoSEQ multiplex PCR, while the TCRdb copy is restricted to in-frame clones and leaves out a portion. The sample has approximately 150,000 clones; roughly 93% are singletons. The clonotype originates from an adult who received the AZD1222 COVID-19 vaccine. The chain carries TRBV9 and TRBJ2-3; D may correspond to TRBD1 or TRBD2 (5 bases each). The specimen was peripheral blood, collected 28 days after the second AZD1222 dose. DNA for the CDR3: TGTGCCAGTGAGCCGGGGACGCGCACAGATACGCAGTATTTT. Amino acid sequence: CASEPGTRTDTQYF.